Presented here are 22 T cell receptor beta chains from one specimen sequenced in a study of early T cells in non-severe SARS-CoV-2 infection. MiXCR, applied by TCRdb to the 5' RACE reads, yields one record per CDR3 protein. The repertoire includes tens of thousands of distinct CDR3 sequences, 6.2% of them detected once, and less than 5% sits in the top ten. The material sequenced was whole blood. These receptors all come from an adult who was a healthcare worker with PCR-confirmed SARS-CoV-2 infection or an uninfected control (not recorded which).

As for this clonotype: A much bigger clone sits one base away, suggesting this may be a read error. This sequence joins TRBV7-2 and TRBJ2-1; unclear D gene. CDR1 and CDR2 from the germline V gene are SGHTA and FQGNSA. This CDR3 has 16 residues. V was cut by 5 bases and J by 2 bases, with 16 bases left in between. The CDR3 nucleotides are TGTGCCAGCAGCCTAGTCCGTCGGCCCCCCTACAATGAGCAGTTCTTC. It codes for CASSLVRRPPYNEQFF.

In this sample, this clonotype turned up many times. The chain uses TRBV19 and TRBJ2-1; the D call may be TRBD1 or TRBD2 (5 bases each). This CDR3 has 15 amino acids. Germline CDR1 LNHDA, CDR2 SQIVND (reference sequence). Trimming pared 8 bases from V and 6 bases from J, leaving 20 bases between. CDR3 nucleotides: TGTGCCAGTCAGCTCCGACAGTCTGGGGGCAATGAGCAGTTCTTC. This sequence encodes CASQLRQSGGNEQFF.

This clonotype was counted ten times or more. V is TRBV10-1 and J is TRBJ1-1; no clear D. The germline CDR1 and CDR2 sequences are WNHNN and SYGVQD (reference sequence). This CDR3 has 11 amino acids. The V end was cut by 4 bases, the J end by 4 bases, with 4 bases between. CDR3 amino acids: CASSGGTEAFF. As DNA, the CDR3 is TGCGCCAGCAGTGGGGGCACTGAAGCTTTCTTT.

This clonotype was seen at least ten times. V and J are TRBV5-5 and TRBJ1-4; possibly TRBD1 for D (6 bases). The ends were cut back, 3 bases at V and 8 bases at J, with 20 bases in the middle. CDR1 and CDR2 from the germline V gene are SGHKS and YYEKEE (reference sequence). This CDR3 has 16 residues. The DNA of the CDR3 is TGTGCCAGCAGCTGGACGGCAGGGGTCGGCGCCGAAAAACTGTTTTTT. Its protein is CASSWTAGVGAEKLFF.

This clonotype is labeled as medium-sized (0.01 to 0.1%). J is TRBJ2-7 and V is TRBV28, with 13 bases fitting TRBD2. The CDR3 sequence is 15 residues long. With V trimmed by 7 bases and J by 4 bases, 7 bases remained unmatched. Germline CDR1 MDHEN, CDR2 SYDVKM. CDR3 protein: CASTQRTSGGYEQYF. CDR3 in DNA: TGTGCCAGCACCCAAAGGACTAGCGGGGGTTACGAGCAGTACTTC.

This clonotype was detected many times. The V call is TRBV12-3 or TRBV12-4, the J call TRBJ1-5; D gene uncertain. The germline V and J ends were trimmed by 3 bases and 1 base, with 4 bases remaining between them. This CDR3 has 13 amino acids. Here the CDR3 reads CASSLSSNQPQHF. CDR3 in DNA: TGTGCCAGCAGTTTGTCCAGCAATCAGCCCCAGCATTTT.

This clonotype showed up many times. This chain joins TRBV7-9 and TRBJ2-7; TRBD2 aligns across 12 bases. The V gene's germline CDR1 is SEHNR and CDR2 FQNEAQ (reference sequence). The CDR3 length is 18 residues. J lost 0 bases, V lost 6 bases, and 12 bases had no gene match. In nucleotides, the CDR3 is TGTGCCAGCAGTTCGGGACTAGCGGGTCCTGTGTTCTCCTACGAGCAGTACTTC. Protein sequence: CASSSGLAGPVFSYEQYF.

The table lists this clonotype with a few counts. CDR3 DNA sequence: TGCAGTGCTAGAAACCCCCGACGGGCAAATCAGCCCCAGCATTTT. As protein: CSARNPRRANQPQHF. V and J are TRBV20-1 and TRBJ1-5; D unresolved. CDR3 length equals 15 residues. Germline CDR1 and CDR2: DFQATT and SNEGSKA (reference sequence). The V end lost 2 bases, the J end lost 4 bases, and 15 bases lay between the germline ends.

The J gene is TRBJ1-2, the V gene TRBV7-2; no firm D call. V dropped 1 base and J dropped 8 bases, with 17 bases sitting between them. CDR1 and CDR2 from the germline V gene are SGHTA and FQGNSA. This CDR3 comprises 15 residues. The CDR3 coding sequence is TGTGCCAGCAGCTTAGAGGTCGGACTGGATAAGGGCTACACCTTC. Amino acid sequence: CASSLEVGLDKGYTF.

J is TRBJ1-2 and V is TRBV9, with a possible D match to TRBD1 (5 bases). The V end lost 3 bases, the J end lost 13 bases, and 19 bases lay between the germline ends. The V gene's germline CDR1 is SGDLS and CDR2 YYNGEE. The CDR3 covers 13 residues. CDR3 amino acids: CASSAETGTALTF. The CDR3 region has the DNA TGTGCCAGCAGCGCCGAAACCGGGACGGCGCTCACCTTC.

This clonotype occurred a few times. V is TRBV6-2 or TRBV6-3 and J is TRBJ2-1; the D is unclear. The germline V gene has CDR1 MNHEY and CDR2 SVGEGT. The V gene lost 2 bases and the J gene lost 3 bases, with 8 bases spanning the gap. The CDR3 loop spans 14 amino acids. The CDR3 sequence: CASSYVENYNEQFF. The CDR3 bases are TGTGCCAGCAGTTACGTGGAGAACTACAATGAGCAGTTCTTC.

The rearrangement joins TRBV28 to TRBJ1-4, with 8 bases matching TRBD1. V shed 8 bases and J 0 bases; nucleotides not matched to a gene: 8. Germline V gene data show CDR1 as MDHEN and CDR2 as SYDVKM. This CDR3 is 16 amino acids long. The CDR3 sequence: CASRQGSRATNEKLFF. CDR3 DNA sequence: TGTGCCAGCCGACAGGGGAGTAGGGCAACTAATGAAAAACTGTTTTTT.

This clonotype was detected ten times or more. The genes are TRBV19 and TRBJ2-7; D is undetermined. The CDR3 contains 14 residues. Germline CDR1 reads LNHDA; CDR2 reads SQIVND (reference sequence). Deletions cut 5 bases from V and 2 bases from J, with 13 bases between. The CDR3 DNA reads TGTGCCAGTAGTCCCCGCAGGATTACCTACGAGCAGTACTTC. Translating it yields CASSPRRITYEQYF.

This clonotype was recorded many times. The V and J genes are TRBV20-1 and TRBJ2-1, with D maybe TRBD2 (5 bases). V lost 3 bases and J lost 1, with 10 bases in between. CDR1 and CDR2 (germline): DFQATT, SNEGSKA (reference sequence). The CDR3 covers 14 residues. For the CDR3, the DNA is TGCAGTGCTAGTTACTGGAGGTCCTACAATGAGCAGTTCTTC. Protein: CSASYWRSYNEQFF.

This clonotype was counted at least ten times. The chain couples TRBV12-3 or TRBV12-4 to TRBJ1-6, with D possibly TRBD1 on 5 matching bases. Trimming took 6 bases from V and 8 from J, leaving 23 bases between them. The CDR3 extends over 17 amino acids. Here the CDR3 reads CASSRTMLRGMDSPLHF. The CDR3 DNA is TGTGCCAGCAGCCGAACGATGCTGAGGGGAATGGATTCACCCCTCCACTTT.

Only a few counts were recorded for this clonotype. This chain connects TRBV28 to TRBJ2-1; 7 bases agree with TRBD2. The trim removed 2 bases at V and 10 bases at J, leaving 8 bases unmatched. CDR1 MDHEN and CDR2 SYDVKM come from the germline V gene. This CDR3 is 14 amino acids long. The CDR3 DNA is TGTGCCAGCAGTTTAAATGGGGGGGTTCAGGAGCAGTTCTTC. Amino acid sequence: CASSLNGGVQEQFF.

This clonotype has a count of ten or more. This chain links TRBV7-9 with TRBJ2-2; D is uncertain. Germline CDR1 SEHNR, CDR2 FQNEAQ (reference sequence). The CDR3 runs to 13 residues. The V and J ends lost 6 bases and 4 bases respectively, with 9 bases between them. In DNA form, the CDR3 reads TGTGCCAGCAGGGTACGGGCCACCGGGGAGCTGTTTTTT. It yields the protein CASRVRATGELFF.

In this sample, this clonotype turned up a few times. The CDR3 spells CATSDFHGTGELFF. DNA of the CDR3: TGTGCCACCAGTGATTTCCACGGCACCGGGGAGCTGTTTTTT. This sequence joins TRBV24-1 and TRBJ2-2; D is unresolved. Germline-derived CDR1 and CDR2 are KGHDR and SFDVKD. V was pared by 1 base and J by 4 bases, with 6 bases between. This CDR3 has 14 amino acids.

This clonotype was seen a handful of times. J is TRBJ1-4 and V is TRBV4-2; no clear D. Per the germline V gene, CDR1 is LGHNA and CDR2 is YNFKEQ. Trimming took off 0 bases at V and 3 bases at J, with 11 bases between the two ends. The CDR3 sequence is 16 residues long. This CDR3 reads CASSQESRVSNEKLFF. In DNA form, the CDR3 reads TGTGCCAGCAGCCAAGAAAGTCGGGTGTCTAATGAAAAACTGTTTTTT.

This clonotype was picked up many times. V gene TRBV14 combines with J gene TRBJ1-1; D may be TRBD1 (5 bases). Between the trimmed V and J ends, which lost 4 bases and 3 bases, there was a span of 18 bases. Germline CDR1 and CDR2: SGHDN and FVKESK. The length of the CDR3 is 16 residues. The CDR3 coding sequence is TGTGCCAGCAGCCGACAGAACCTCAGGAGTGACACTGAAGCTTTCTTT. Residues: CASSRQNLRSDTEAFF.

This clonotype was detected many times. The chain uses TRBV7-2 and TRBJ2-2, with D possibly being TRBD2 (5 bases). The CDR3 covers 15 residues. Trimming shortened V by 5 bases and J by 9 bases, and 19 bases separated the two germline ends. Per germline, CDR1 SGHTA and CDR2 FQGNSA. CDR3 coding DNA: TGTGCCAGCAGCACCGACTACGACGGGCACCGGGAGCTGTTTTTT. It yields the protein CASSTDYDGHRELFF.

This clonotype is categorized as medium-sized. This rearrangement joins TRBV6-4 to TRBJ2-2; D gene uncertain. V dropped 2 bases and J dropped 3 bases, with 4 bases sitting between them. CDR3 length: 13 amino acids. Germline CDR1 MRHNA, CDR2 SNTAGT. The chain's CDR3 is CASSDGDTGELFF. Here the CDR3 DNA reads TGTGCCAGCAGTGACGGGGACACCGGGGAGCTGTTTTTT.